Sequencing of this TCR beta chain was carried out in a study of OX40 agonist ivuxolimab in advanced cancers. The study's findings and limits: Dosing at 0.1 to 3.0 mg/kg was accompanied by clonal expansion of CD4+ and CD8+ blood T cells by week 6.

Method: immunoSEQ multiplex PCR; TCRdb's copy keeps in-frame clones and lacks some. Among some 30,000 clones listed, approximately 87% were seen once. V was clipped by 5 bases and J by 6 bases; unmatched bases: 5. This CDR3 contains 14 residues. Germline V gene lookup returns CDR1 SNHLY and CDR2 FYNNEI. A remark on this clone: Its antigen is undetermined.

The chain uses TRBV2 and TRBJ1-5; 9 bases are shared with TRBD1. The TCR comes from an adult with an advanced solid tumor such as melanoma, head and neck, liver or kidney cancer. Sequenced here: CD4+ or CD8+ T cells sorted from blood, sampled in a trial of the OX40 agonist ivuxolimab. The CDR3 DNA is TGTGCCAGCAGTCCGGGACAGGGTACTCAGCCCCAGCATTTT. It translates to CASSPGQGTQPQHF.